The sample holds a few counts of the clone carrying this TCR beta chain. Its target is unknown. Time point given: sample taken at primary tumor resection. Trimming at V came to 4 bases and at J to 12 bases, leaving 8 bases not matched to a gene. This CDR3 has 13 residues. CDR1 is SEHNR and CDR2 is FQNEAQ in the germline V gene (reference sequence). The sample originates from a study of spatial heterogeneity in lung cancer. General study results and limits: The study found that expanded intratumoral alpha and beta TCR counts tracked tumor mutation counts.

TCRdb redid the calling of the 5' RACE reads with MiXCR, one entry per CDR3 protein. The sample holds about 2,900 distinct CDR3 sequences; approximately 13% are singletons and the top ten take approximately 22%. V usage is TRBV7-9 and J usage is TRBJ2-1; TRBD2 aligns across 8 bases. The sequence was obtained from a male donor with early-stage non-small cell lung cancer. The specimen was lung tumor tissue, collected at surgery. The CDR3 spells CASSYPSGGPQFF. The DNA for the CDR3 is TGTGCCAGCAGCTACCCCTCGGGGGGGCCGCAGTTCTTC.